The 7 T cell receptor beta chains below come from one sample, sequenced in a study of blood T cells in healthy people across ages. A second 7 to 11 cycle PCR used barcoded and J-beta primers. MiXCR, run by TCRdb on the 5' RACE reads, gives a single entry per CDR3 protein. The table lists a few hundred thousand distinct CDR3 sequences, 50% to 60% of them singletons. The source material was blood. All receptors derive from a man between 60 and 75 years old in good health.

This clonotype was observed once. The V call is TRBV6-5, the J call TRBJ2-7; the D gene could be TRBD1 or TRBD2 (6 bases each). The CDR3 covers 12 residues. CDR1 and CDR2 from the germline V gene are MNHEY and SVGAGI. Deletions cut 11 bases from V and 3 bases from J, with 14 bases between. CDR3 loop: CAGNGGGYEQYF. The CDR3, as DNA: TGTGCCGGCAACGGGGGCGGCTACGAGCAGTACTTC.

The sample holds one count of this clonotype. The J gene is TRBJ2-3, the V gene TRBV15, with TRBD2 identical over 8 bases. Looked up from germline, CDR1 is LNHNV and CDR2 is YYDKDF (reference sequence). V shed 0 bases and J 0 bases; nucleotides not matched to a gene: 5. The CDR3 has 17 residues. The CDR3 coding sequence is TGTGCCACCAGCAGAGATGTGATAGCGGGGAGCACAGATACGCAGTATTTT. Translated, it gives CATSRDVIAGSTDTQYF. The variable domain in full, completed from reference TRBV15 and TRBJ2-3, reads DAMVIQNPRYQVTQFGKPVTLSCSQTLNHNVMYWYQQKSSQAPKLLFHYYDKDFNNEADTPDNFQSRRPNTSFCFLDIRSPGLGDTAMYLCATSRDVIAGSTDTQYFGPGTRLTVL.

The chain uses TRBV4-3 and TRBJ2-7; possibly TRBD1 or TRBD2 for D (6 bases each). Per germline, CDR1 LGHNA and CDR2 YSLEER. CDR3 length: 16 residues. Trimming stripped 2 bases from V and 7 bases from J, with 21 bases between. The CDR3 spells CASSQRGTQRPGEQYF. The DNA of the CDR3 is TGCGCCAGCAGCCAAAGGGGGACTCAACGCCCGGGGGAGCAGTACTTC.

There are a few counts of this clonotype. The V call is TRBV29-1, the J call TRBJ2-3; possibly TRBD2 for D (6 bases). V shed 5 bases and J shed 6 bases, with 18 bases lying between them. CDR3 length equals 14 residues. CDR1 is SQVTM, CDR2 ANQGSEA, per germline. The chain's CDR3 is CSVLPGHAGDTQYF. As DNA, the CDR3 is TGCAGCGTTCTTCCGGGCCACGCGGGGGATACGCAGTATTTT.

The chain has TRBV7-8 and TRBJ1-5; D call uncertain. Trimming pared 5 bases from V and 1 base from J, leaving 21 bases between. The CDR3 is 18 residues long. The germline gives CDR1 SGHVS, CDR2 FQNEAQ. Here the CDR3 DNA reads TGTGCCAGCAGCCTCCTCGCGGTCGCAGGAGGGAGCAATCAGCCCCAGCATTTT. It specifies CASSLLAVAGGSNQPQHF.

This clonotype has ten or more counts. V gene TRBV18 combines with J gene TRBJ1-2; the match to TRBD1 covers 10 bases. CDR3 length equals 17 residues. Germline V gives CDR1 KGHSH, CDR2 LQKENI. The junction had 14 bases not matched to a gene; V was cut back by 4 bases and J by 6 bases. The CDR3 sequence is CASSRPGTGVLIDGYTF. The DNA of the CDR3 is TGTGCCAGCTCACGACCCGGGACAGGGGTTTTAATCGATGGCTACACCTTC.

Of note for this clonotype: With a much larger clone just one base away, this may be a read error. This chain uses TRBV3-1 with TRBJ2-7; tentative D call: TRBD2 (6 bases). The CDR3 has 15 residues. Germline V gives CDR1 LGHDT, CDR2 YNNKEL (reference sequence). The CDR3 protein is CASSLSGGNSYGQYF. CDR3 DNA: TGTGCCAGCAGTCTTAGCGGAGGGAACTCCTACGGGCAGTACTTC.